These 5 T cell receptor beta chains share one sample of origin, sequenced in a study of radiation and T cells in renal cell carcinoma (dated by TCRdb to 2020 to 2022). The time point label for this specimen denotes: blood 2 weeks post-SBRT. The sample's treatment or condition label, decoded: 15 Gy SBRT to primary tumor, nephrectomy 4 weeks later. To prepare the library, the immunoSEQ multiplex PCR assay was applied. TCRdb mirrors the immuneACCESS table, restricted to in-frame sequences. Some clones are absent from its copies; in checked studies, under half trace to an unresolved V gene, and the reason for the others is unknown. A total of roughly 150,000 clones appear in this sample, about 91% of them only once. In total, the top ten clones hold roughly 13% of the sample. The material sequenced was blood, taken from a patient whose treatment included radiotherapy and nephrectomy. Every receptor here comes from a woman aged 50 to 65 with renal cell carcinoma.

This rearrangement joins TRBV7-2 to TRBJ2-7, with TRBD2 as a possible D gene (7 bases). The ends were cut back, 3 bases at V and 7 bases at J, with 19 bases in the middle. The germline V gene encodes CDR1 SGHTA and CDR2 FQGNSA. The CDR3 totals 15 residues. CDR3 amino acids: CASSLSQGGALEQYF. In DNA form, the CDR3 reads TGTGCCAGCAGCTTGAGCCAAGGGGGGGCCTTAGAGCAGTACTTC. The full variable domain, completed using reference TRBV7-2 and TRBJ2-7, is GAGVSQSPSNKVTEKGKDVELRCDPISGHTALYWYRQSLGQGLEFLIYFQGNSAPDKSGLPSDRFSAERTGGSVSTLTIQRTQQEDSAVYLCASSLSQGGALEQYFGPGTRLTVT.

J is TRBJ1-6 and V is TRBV6-5; 7 bases line up with TRBD1. The CDR3 runs to 15 residues. CDR1 is MNHEY and CDR2 is SVGAGI in the germline V gene. Trimming took 5 bases from V and 10 from J; bases not matched to a gene: 11. The CDR3 DNA is TGTGCCAGCAGTCGAATCCTGACAGGGTCCTCACCCCTCCACTTT. Amino acid sequence: CASSRILTGSSPLHF.

This chain connects TRBV29-1 to TRBJ1-1, with unresolved D. Germline values: CDR1 SQVTM, CDR2 ANQGSEA. V was trimmed by 6 bases and J by 0 bases, leaving 11 bases between them. CDR3 length: 13 amino acids. CDR3 coding DNA: TGCAGCGTCGAACGGAGTATGAACACTGAAGCTTTCTTT. Translation: CSVERSMNTEAFF.

The count of this clone is one. The rearrangement links TRBV6-5 to TRBJ1-5; D is undetermined. V was shortened by 5 bases and J by 9 bases, with 17 bases between the two germline ends. The CDR3 covers 14 residues. CDR1 MNHEY and CDR2 SVGAGI come from the germline V gene. In nucleotides, the CDR3 is TGTGCCAGCAGTCCCGACCCATTCGCGAGGCCCCAGCATTTT. Translating it yields CASSPDPFARPQHF.

This clone was detected a few times. The chain links TRBV19 to TRBJ1-5, with D possibly TRBD1 on 6 matching bases. V lost 3 bases to trimming and J lost 4 bases, with 10 bases between them. This CDR3 region has 14 residues. The germline V gene has CDR1 LNHDA and CDR2 SQIVND (reference sequence). CDR3 in amino acids: CASSIGQSNQPQHF. CDR3 coding DNA: TGTGCCAGTAGTATCGGACAGTCAAATCAGCCCCAGCATTTT.